The text below deals with one T cell receptor (beta chain). As yet, its antigen is unknown. The sample belongs to a study of cytomegalovirus exposure and HLA in healthy donors. Regarding the study as a whole: A few CMV-associated chains were confirmed in vitro to be specific for CMV antigens.

Method: immunoSEQ multiplex PCR; TCRdb's copy keeps in-frame clones and lacks some. The sample contains 200,000 or so clones, 84% of which appear only once. The J segment lost 5 bases and the V segment lost 4 bases, leaving 10 bases of the junction unmatched. The length of the CDR3 is 16 residues. The germline V gene has CDR1 SGHRS and CDR2 YFSETQ. This clonotype originated in a young man in good health and CMV-seropositive. The chain links TRBV5-1 to TRBJ1-1, with TRBD1 matching 11 bases. Sequencing was done on a sample of PBMCs. CDR3 DNA: TGCGCCAGCAGCAGGACAGGGGGCGCCGAGCGGACTGAAGCTTTCTTT. This codes for CASSRTGGAERTEAFF. Together with reference TRBV5-1 and TRBJ1-1, the CDR3 gives the full variable domain: KAGVTQTPRYLIKTRGQQVTLSCSPISGHRSVSWYQQTPGQGLQFLFEYFSETQRNKGNFPGRFSGRQFSNSRSEMNVSTLELGDSALYLCASSRTGGAERTEAFFGQGTRLTVV.